Reported below is one T cell receptor (beta chain). Its antigen is currently unknown. V was clipped by 6 bases and J by 6 bases; unmatched bases: 11. The CDR3 is made up of 15 amino acids. Germline V CDR1 and CDR2: MDHEN, SYDVKM. This sample was taken from a study of Graves' ophthalmopathy and Graves' hyperthyroidism. For the study at large: Cases classed as stable hyperthyroidism had no ophthalmopathy within 18 months of follow-up.

Study-wide results and caveats: Blood also held most thyroid clonotypes expanded above 0.001 frequency. Stable hyperthyroidism and ophthalmopathy were told apart by a 13-signature model, which achieved roughly 90% sensitivity and over 65% specificity.

Patients were left out if they had other autoimmune diseases, uncontrolled infections, pregnancy or lactation. Researchers took RNA transcripts and amplified TCR beta CDR3 regions from them. Following a first-round RT-PCR that used HTBI primers, a second-round multiplex PCR was carried out. TCRdb ran MiXCR on the multiplex PCR reads and lists one entry per CDR3 protein. The table records about 1.2 million distinct CDR3 sequences, about 36% of them present only once. This TCR came from an adult man with Graves' hyperthyroidism. V usage is TRBV28 and J usage is TRBJ1-5, with 7 positions matching TRBD1. Sequenced input: peripheral blood or thyroid tissue (not recorded which). The CDR3 region is CASSYTTSGGQPQHF. The CDR3, as DNA: TGTGCCAGCAGCTATACAACATCAGGGGGTCAGCCCCAGCATTTT.